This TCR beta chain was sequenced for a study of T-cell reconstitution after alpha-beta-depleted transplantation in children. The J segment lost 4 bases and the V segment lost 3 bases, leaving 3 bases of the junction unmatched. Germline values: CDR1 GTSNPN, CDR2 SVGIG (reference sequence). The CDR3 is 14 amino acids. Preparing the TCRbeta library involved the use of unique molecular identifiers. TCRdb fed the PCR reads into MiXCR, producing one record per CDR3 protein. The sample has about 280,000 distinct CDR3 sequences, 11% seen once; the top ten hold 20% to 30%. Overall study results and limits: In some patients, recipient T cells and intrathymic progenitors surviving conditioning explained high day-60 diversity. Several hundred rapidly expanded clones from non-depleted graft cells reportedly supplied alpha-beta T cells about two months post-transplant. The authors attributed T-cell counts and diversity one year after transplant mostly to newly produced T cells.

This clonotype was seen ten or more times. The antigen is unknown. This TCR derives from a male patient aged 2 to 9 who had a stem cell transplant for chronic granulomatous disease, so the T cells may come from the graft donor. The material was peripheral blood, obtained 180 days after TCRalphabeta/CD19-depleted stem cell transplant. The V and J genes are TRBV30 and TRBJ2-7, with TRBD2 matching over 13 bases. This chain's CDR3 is CAWSAGLAGYEQYF. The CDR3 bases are TGTGCCTGGAGCGCGGGACTAGCGGGGTACGAGCAGTACTTC.